The TCR beta chain described here comes from a study of technical replicates of blood from a few donors. This clone was recorded only once. The assay was immunoSEQ multiplex PCR, and TCRdb's table has in-frame clones only and misses some. The sample records tens of thousands of clones, around 94% being singletons. Trimming at V came to 3 bases and at J to 4 bases, leaving 9 bases not matched to a gene. CDR1 is MGHRA and CDR2 is YSYEKL in the germline V gene. This CDR3 contains 16 residues. The sequence came from a human donor in good health. Sequencing was carried out using T cells isolated from PBMCs. This chain links TRBV4-1 with TRBJ2-5; 9 bases are a match to TRBD2. The CDR3 coding sequence is TGCGCCAGCAGCCACGGCGGGGGGGCGGTTAGAGAGACCCAGTACTTC. Encoded protein: CASSHGGGAVRETQYF.